This T cell receptor (beta chain) was observed in a study of OX40 agonist ivuxolimab in advanced cancers. Looking at the study overall: Ivuxolimab was a fully human IgG2 agonistic monoclonal antibody targeting the costimulatory receptor OX40 (CD134). The paper describes the monotherapy dose-escalation part (N = 52 patients) of the phase I trial of ivuxolimab. In the dose-escalation cohort, 75% to 85% of patients were male, and the mean age was roughly 60 years with a range of roughly 20 to 80. Among the 50 to 55 dose-escalation patients, around 20 had hepatocellular carcinoma, around 15 melanoma, 9 renal cell carcinoma and 9 head and neck cancer. Prior anti-PD-1, anti-PD-L1 or anti-CTLA-4 therapy was permitted, and checkpoint inhibitors had been received by less than 45% of dose-escalation patients. Intravenous ivuxolimab was administered to patients every 2 weeks at six dose levels: 0.01, 0.1, 0.3, 1.5, 3 and 10 mg/kg. Partial responses occurred in three dose-escalation patients: two with cutaneous melanoma and one with hepatocellular carcinoma. Peripheral TCRbeta sequencing was intended to test whether TCR sequence diversity was altered and clonal T-cell expansion was caused by ivuxolimab.

The CDR3, cysteine through phenylalanine, is 12 amino acids long. The retained sequence is limited to the CDR3, 36 bases, with the frame set at the first base. The germline ends are 12 bases apart after V is trimmed by 5 bases and J by 7 bases. From a lookup of the germline V gene (reference sequence), CDR1 and CDR2 are MNHEY and SMNVEV. Genomic DNA was extracted from sorted cells for sequencing of the TCRbeta CDR3 region. The immunoSEQ Assay was used for sequencing of TCRbeta CDR3 regions. TCRdb re-hosts the immuneACCESS table, in-frame sequences only. Its copies lack some clones; in the studies checked, an unresolved V gene accounts for under half of them, and the cause for the rest is not known. The sample records approximately 60,000 clones, 85% to 95% of which are singletons. The top ten constitute approximately 12% of the sample. As to this clone: Which antigen it targets is not known. Nothing much larger sits one base from this clone, and base qualities are not available.

Results and caveats for the whole study, not just this receptor: In the 0.1-3.0 mg/kg groups, partial responders had among the lowest normalized peripheral clonal expansion, particularly in CD8+ T cells. After ivuxolimab, expanded clones were on average more numerous among CD8+ T cells than among CD4+ T cells. Low levels of normalized T-cell clonal expansion were also shown by some nonresponding patients. Antigen specificity was not determined for the clonally expanded peripheral T cells. At doses of 0.1 to 3.0 mg/kg, clonal expansion of both CD4+ and CD8+ T cells in blood was seen between baseline and week 6.

Patients with autoimmune disease history or receiving systemic immunosuppression were excluded from the trial. In every dose cohort, peripheral blood was drawn for TCR sequencing at baseline, cycle 4 day 1, and cycle 7 day 1. Samples came from an open-label, multicenter, first-in-human phase I dose-escalation trial of ivuxolimab. Adults with locally advanced or metastatic head and neck squamous cell, hepatocellular, melanoma or renal cell carcinoma were enrolled in the trial. CD4+ and CD8+ T cells were sorted separately from peripheral blood before TCR sequencing. Material: CD4+ or CD8+ T cells sorted from blood, obtained in a trial of the OX40 agonist ivuxolimab. Recombination linked TRBV27 to TRBJ2-7; tentative D gene TRBD2, with 6 bases matching. The receptor's source is an adult with an advanced solid tumor such as melanoma, head and neck, liver or kidney cancer. The CDR3 corresponds to CASSRPGVEQYF. The DNA is TGTGCCAGCAGTCGCCCGGGAGTTGAGCAGTACTTC.